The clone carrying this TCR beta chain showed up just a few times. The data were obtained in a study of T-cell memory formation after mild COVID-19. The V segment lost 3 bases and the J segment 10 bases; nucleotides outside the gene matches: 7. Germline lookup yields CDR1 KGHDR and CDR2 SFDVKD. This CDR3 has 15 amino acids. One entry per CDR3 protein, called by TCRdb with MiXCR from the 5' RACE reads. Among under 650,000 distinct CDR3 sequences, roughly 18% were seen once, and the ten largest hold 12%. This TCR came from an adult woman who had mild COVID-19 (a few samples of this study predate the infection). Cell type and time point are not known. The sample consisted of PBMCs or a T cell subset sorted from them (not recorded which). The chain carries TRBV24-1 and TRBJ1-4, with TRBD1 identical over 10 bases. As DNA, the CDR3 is TGTGCCACCAGTGATGAGGGACAGGGGCTAGGAAAACTGTTTTTT. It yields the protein CATSDEGQGLGKLFF.